The TCR beta chain described here comes from a study of T cells in tumors after PD-1 blockade. By its share, this clone is medium-sized. Germline loops: CDR1 MDHEN, CDR2 SYDVKM. The CDR3 has 16 amino acids. V lost 4 bases and J lost 0, with 13 bases in between. Produced via immunoSEQ multiplex PCR; TCRdb's table is partial and in-frame only. The repertoire holds approximately 47,000 clones, with more than 60% as singletons. The sample in question was PBMCs, obtained before anti-PD-1 therapy. This TCR derives from a human donor with advanced basal cell or squamous cell carcinoma (not recorded which). The chain employs TRBV28 and TRBJ1-3; D is ambiguous. The CDR3: CASSSDVLSSGNTIYF. As DNA, the CDR3 is TGTGCCAGCAGTTCGGACGTTCTTAGCTCTGGAAACACCATATATTTT.